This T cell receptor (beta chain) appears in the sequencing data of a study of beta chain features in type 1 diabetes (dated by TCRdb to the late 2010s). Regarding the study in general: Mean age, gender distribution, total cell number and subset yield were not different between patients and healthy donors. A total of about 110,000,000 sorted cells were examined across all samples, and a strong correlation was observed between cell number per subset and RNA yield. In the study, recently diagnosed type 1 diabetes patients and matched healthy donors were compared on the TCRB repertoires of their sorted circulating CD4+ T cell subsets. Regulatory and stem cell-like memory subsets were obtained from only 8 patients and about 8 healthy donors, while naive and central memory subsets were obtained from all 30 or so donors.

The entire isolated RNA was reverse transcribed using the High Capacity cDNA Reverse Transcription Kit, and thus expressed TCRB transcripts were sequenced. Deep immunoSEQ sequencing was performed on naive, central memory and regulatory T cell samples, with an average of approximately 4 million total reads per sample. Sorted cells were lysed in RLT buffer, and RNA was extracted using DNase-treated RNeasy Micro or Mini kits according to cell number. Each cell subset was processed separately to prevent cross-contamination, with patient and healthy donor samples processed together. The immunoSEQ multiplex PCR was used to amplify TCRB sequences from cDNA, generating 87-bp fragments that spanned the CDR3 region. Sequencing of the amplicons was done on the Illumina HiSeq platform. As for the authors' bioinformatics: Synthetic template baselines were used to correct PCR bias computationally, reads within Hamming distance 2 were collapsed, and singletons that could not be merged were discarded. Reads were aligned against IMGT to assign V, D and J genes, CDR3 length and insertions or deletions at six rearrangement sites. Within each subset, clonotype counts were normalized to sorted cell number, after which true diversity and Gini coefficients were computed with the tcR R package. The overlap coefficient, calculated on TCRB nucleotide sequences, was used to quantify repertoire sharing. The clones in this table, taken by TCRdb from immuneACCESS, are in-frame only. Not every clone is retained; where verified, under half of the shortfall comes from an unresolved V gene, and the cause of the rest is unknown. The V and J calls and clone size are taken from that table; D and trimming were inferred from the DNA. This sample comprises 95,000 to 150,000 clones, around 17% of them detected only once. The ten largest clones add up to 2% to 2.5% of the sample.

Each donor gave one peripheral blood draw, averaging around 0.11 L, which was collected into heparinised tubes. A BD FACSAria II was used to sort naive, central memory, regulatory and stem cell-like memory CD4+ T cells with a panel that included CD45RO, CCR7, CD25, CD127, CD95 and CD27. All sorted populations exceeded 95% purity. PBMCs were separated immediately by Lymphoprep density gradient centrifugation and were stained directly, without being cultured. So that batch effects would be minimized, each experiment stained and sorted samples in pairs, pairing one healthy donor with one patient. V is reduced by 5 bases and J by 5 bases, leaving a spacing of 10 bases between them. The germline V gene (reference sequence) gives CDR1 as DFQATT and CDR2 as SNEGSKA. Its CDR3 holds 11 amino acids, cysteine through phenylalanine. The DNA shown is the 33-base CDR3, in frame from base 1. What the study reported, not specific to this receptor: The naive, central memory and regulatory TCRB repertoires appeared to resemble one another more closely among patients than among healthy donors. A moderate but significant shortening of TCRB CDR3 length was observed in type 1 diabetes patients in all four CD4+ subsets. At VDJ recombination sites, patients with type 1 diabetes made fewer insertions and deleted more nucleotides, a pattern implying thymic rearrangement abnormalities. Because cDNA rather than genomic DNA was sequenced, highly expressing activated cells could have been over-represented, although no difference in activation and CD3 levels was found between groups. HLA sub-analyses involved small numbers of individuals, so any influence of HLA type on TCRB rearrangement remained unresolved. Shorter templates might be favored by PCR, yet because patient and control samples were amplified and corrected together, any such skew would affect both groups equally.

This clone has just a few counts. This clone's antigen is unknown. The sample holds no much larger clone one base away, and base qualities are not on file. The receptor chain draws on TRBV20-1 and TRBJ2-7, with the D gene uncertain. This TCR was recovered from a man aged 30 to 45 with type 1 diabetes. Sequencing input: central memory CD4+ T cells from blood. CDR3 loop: CSAQTGDEQYF. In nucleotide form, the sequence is TGCAGTGCTCAGACTGGAGACGAGCAGTACTTC.